This is a list of T cell receptor beta chains from one sample in a study of T cells after yellow fever vaccination. TCRdb fed the 5' RACE reads into MiXCR, producing one record per CDR3 protein. The sample includes 250,000 to 350,000 distinct CDR3 sequences, 7.5% to 9% of them seen just once. Specimen: CD4+ T cells sorted from PBMCs, collected 5 days after the yellow fever booster vaccination. These TCRs come from a man younger than 30 who received the YFV17D yellow fever vaccine. The CDR3 runs from the conserved cysteine through the conserved F or W. A D gene is named only where the DNA matches it firmly.

>TRBJ2-5|TRBV4-1|TRBD2
CASSQGPLLAGGLETQYF
>TRBJ2-1|TRBV3-1|NA
CASSQDQGFTEQFF
>TRBJ1-3|TRBV5-1|NA
CASSLWTVDGNTIYF
>TRBJ1-1|TRBV10-3|NA
CAIRAGRGNTEAFF
>TRBJ1-2|TRBV19|NA
CASSTQRFYGYTF
>TRBJ2-2|TRBV20-1|TRBD2
CSARDPGSGGIDGELFF
>TRBJ1-5|TRBV7-8|NA
CASSLGAGNSNQPQHF
>TRBJ2-7|TRBV6-5|NA
CASTLMTGSLYEQYF
>TRBJ1-2|TRBV27|NA
CASSFNQGNYGYTF
>TRBJ1-1|TRBV6-2/TRBV6-3|NA
CASSYRWGSEAFF
>TRBJ2-3|TRBV10-3|TRBD2
CAIRGTSLTDTQYF
>TRBJ1-6|TRBV5-1|NA
CASSFTSVPSPLHF
>TRBJ1-3|TRBV6-5|TRBD1
CASLDRDREDTIYF
>TRBJ2-6|TRBV6-5|NA
CASSCNLGGSGANVLTF
>TRBJ2-7|TRBV20-1|NA
CSASSDSWSSYEQYF
>TRBJ1-5|TRBV12-3/TRBV12-4|NA
CASSLWGTRTQHF
>TRBJ1-1|TRBV29-1|NA
CSVEDHGAGTEAFF
>TRBJ2-1|TRBV5-1|NA
CASSPQGGASNEQFF
>TRBJ1-1|TRBV7-3|TRBD1
CASSSTGPGTEAFF
>TRBJ2-2|TRBV10-1|TRBD2
CASSGGGYTGELFF
>TRBJ2-3|TRBV20-1|NA
CSARAGTPGDTQYF
>TRBJ1-1|TRBV7-2|NA
CASTLMGEGMEVAEAFF
>TRBJ2-7|TRBV12-5|NA
CASVSGASYEQYF
>TRBJ1-4|TRBV4-3|NA
CASSQEHRTSNEKLFF
>TRBJ2-1|TRBV5-1|NA
CASRDLGGYSNEQFF
>TRBJ2-3|TRBV4-3|NA
CASSPMGDTQYF
>TRBJ1-2|TRBV5-6|NA
CASSPTRRDYGYTF
>TRBJ1-3|TRBV5-1|NA
CASRPQDTSGNTIYF
>TRBJ1-5|TRBV4-3|TRBD1
CASSQVEGADQPQHF
>TRBJ1-1|TRBV6-6|NA
CASSYSRHPLF
>TRBJ1-2|TRBV20-1|NA
CSARDWTPLLYGYTF
>TRBJ1-2|TRBV7-9|NA
CASSFGGAGNYGYTF
>TRBJ1-6|TRBV29-1|NA
CSVGEDFNSPLHF
>TRBJ1-1|TRBV12-5|NA
CASGLRPQNTEAFF
>TRBJ2-5|TRBV27|TRBD2
CASSPGGSTSQYF
>TRBJ2-1|TRBV7-3|TRBD2
CASSPTGGAVYNEQFF
>TRBJ2-2|TRBV15|NA
CATSRGRFTGELFF
>TRBJ2-3|TRBV4-1|NA
CASSQISDTQYF
>TRBJ2-3|TRBV7-2|NA
CASSLELKETQYF
>TRBJ1-4|TRBV5-1|NA
CASSLEPGISKEKLFF
>TRBJ2-7|TRBV6-5|NA
CASRRGSPSYEQYF
>TRBJ1-6|TRBV29-1|NA
CSVPPGRQNSPLHF
>TRBJ2-1|TRBV24-1|TRBD2
CATSEGLAGGLNEQFF